Listed here are 17 T cell receptor beta chains from one sample, sequenced in a study of cytomegalovirus exposure and HLA in healthy donors. Primers: 60 Vbeta forward and 13 Jbeta reverse. Here immunoSEQ multiplex PCR was the method, and the copy in TCRdb shows in-frame clones only, minus some. The table has 200,000 or so clones, roughly 80% seen once. The sample was PBMCs. These receptors were taken from a man in his forties or fifties in good health and CMV-seropositive.

The chain employs TRBV28 and TRBJ1-5, with a possible D match to TRBD1 (5 bases). Germline CDR1 reads MDHEN; CDR2 reads SYDVKM. CDR3 length equals 16 residues. V lost 11 bases and J 1 base, leaving 21 bases between the germline ends. The CDR3 here is CAGSGQLGGSNQPQHF. Written as DNA, the CDR3 is TGTGCCGGCTCGGGGCAGCTAGGAGGGAGCAATCAGCCCCAGCATTTT.

The rearrangement joins TRBV19 to TRBJ2-2; a weak D match, TRBD1 (6 bases). Germline V gene sequence: CDR1 LNHDA, CDR2 SQIVND (reference sequence). The V and J ends lost 6 bases and 7 bases respectively, with 15 bases between them. The CDR3 is 14 residues long. The CDR3 spells CASRMGGGLGELFF. The CDR3 bases are TGTGCCAGTAGGATGGGTGGGGGCCTCGGGGAGCTGTTTTTT. Full variable domain (missing parts from reference TRBV19 and TRBJ2-2): DGGITQSPKYLFRKEGQNVTLSCEQNLNHDAMYWYRQDPGQGLRLIYYSQIVNDFQKGDIAEGYSVSREKKESFPLTVTSAQKNPTAFYLCASRMGGGLGELFFGEGSRLTVL.

The gene calls are TRBV7-3 and TRBJ2-5, with 8 bases identical to TRBD2. The CDR3 totals 16 residues. V lost 2 bases to trimming and J lost 1 base; unmatched junction nucleotides: 6. In germline, CDR1 is SGHTA, CDR2 FQGTGA. The CDR3 loop reads CASSLGVAGLQETQYF. The CDR3 nucleotides are TGTGCCAGCAGCTTAGGAGTAGCGGGGCTCCAAGAGACCCAGTACTTC.

The chain links TRBV6-6 to TRBJ2-1; D is uncertain. There are 11 residues in the CDR3. CDR1 is MNHNY and CDR2 is SVGAGI in the germline V gene (reference sequence). V dropped 8 bases and J dropped 2 bases, with 4 bases sitting between them. The CDR3 sequence is CASGTYNEQFF. Here the CDR3 DNA reads TGTGCCAGCGGCACCTACAATGAGCAGTTCTTC.

The sample holds a few counts of this clone. The genes are TRBV5-6 and TRBJ2-7, with D perhaps TRBD1 (6 bases). Trimming took 4 bases from V and 3 from J, leaving 11 bases between them. The germline V gene encodes CDR1 SGHDT and CDR2 YYEEEE. This CDR3 contains 13 residues. Here the CDR3 reads CASSQQGGYEQYF. In DNA form, the CDR3 reads TGTGCCAGCAGCCAGCAAGGGGGCTACGAGCAGTACTTC.

The CDR3 region is CASGQHSGNTIYF. CDR3 bases: TGTGCCAGCGGACAGCACTCTGGAAACACCATATATTTT. The V call is TRBV7-3, the J call TRBJ1-3, with a tentative D call TRBD1 (6 bases). Trimming took off 8 bases at V and 0 bases at J, with 8 bases between the two ends. The CDR3 has 13 residues. Per germline, CDR1 SGHTA and CDR2 FQGTGA.

The rearrangement links TRBV7-8 to TRBJ2-4; 14 positions agree with TRBD2. J lost 1 base, V lost 1 base, and 3 bases had no gene match. From germline, CDR1 is SGHVS and CDR2 FQNEAQ. The CDR3 has 18 amino acids. CDR3: CASSLGLAGGLAKNIQYF. The DNA of the CDR3 is TGTGCCAGCAGCTTAGGACTAGCGGGGGGGCTGGCCAAAAACATTCAGTACTTC.

This clone has more than one count but fewer than ten. This chain connects TRBV5-1 to TRBJ2-5; no definite D call. The CDR3 consists of 12 residues. V dropped 1 base and J dropped 5 bases, with 6 bases sitting between them. From germline, CDR1 is SGHRS and CDR2 YFSETQ. The CDR3 DNA sequence: TGCGCCAGCAGCTTGTTGGCCGAGACCCAGTACTTC. Its protein product is CASSLLAETQYF.

This chain uses TRBV28 with TRBJ2-7; D gene ambiguous. V was pared by 6 bases and J by 0 bases, with 12 bases between. The V gene's germline CDR1 is MDHEN and CDR2 SYDVKM. This CDR3 region has 14 residues. CDR3 coding DNA: TGTGCCAGCAGCCCAGACAACCTCTCCTACGAGCAGTACTTC. Encoded protein: CASSPDNLSYEQYF.

The rearrangement links TRBV18 to TRBJ1-1, with D uncertain. The CDR3 has 15 residues. CDR1 is KGHSH, CDR2 LQKENI, per germline. The germline V and J ends were trimmed by 4 bases and 3 bases, with 15 bases remaining between them. The CDR3 spells CASSRGGSGDTEAFF. In DNA form, the CDR3 reads TGTGCCAGCTCACGGGGTGGGAGCGGCGACACTGAAGCTTTCTTT.

This chain connects TRBV18 to TRBJ1-5; no firm D call. V was clipped by 1 base and J by 5 bases, with 9 bases between them. Germline loops: CDR1 KGHSH, CDR2 LQKENI. CDR3 length equals 14 residues. The CDR3 DNA follows: TGTGCCAGCTCACCACGACGGGGAGATCAGCCCCAGCATTTT. Protein sequence: CASSPRRGDQPQHF.

This rearrangement joins TRBV25-1 to TRBJ1-1, with TRBD1 identical over 7 bases. This CDR3 spans 14 amino acids. After removal of 3 bases from V and 11 bases from J, the junction contained 12 bases not matched to a gene. CDR1 and CDR2 (germline): MGHDK, SYGVNS. The CDR3 loop is CASSETGRLRTAFF. The DNA of the CDR3 is TGTGCCAGCAGTGAGACAGGGCGGCTACGGACTGCTTTCTTT.

This chain connects TRBV6-8 to TRBJ1-3; 7 nucleotides match TRBD1. Per the germline V gene, CDR1 is MNHGY and CDR2 is SAAAGT. The CDR3 has 15 amino acids. V was pared by 9 bases and J by 0 bases, with 8 bases of the junction left unmatched. The CDR3 region has the DNA TGTGCCAGTAAACCGGGACAGAACTCTGGAAACACCATATATTTT. Translating gives CASKPGQNSGNTIYF.

This rearrangement joins TRBV7-8 to TRBJ2-7; 8 nucleotides line up with TRBD1. CDR3 length: 13 residues. In germline, CDR1 is SGHVS, CDR2 FQNEAQ. J was trimmed by 6 bases and V by 8 bases; bases with no gene match: 9. The CDR3 sequence: CASVKGDRGEQYF. CDR3 DNA: TGTGCCAGCGTAAAAGGCGACAGGGGCGAGCAGTACTTC.

In DNA, the CDR3 is TGCGCCAGCAGCTTGTACGCGGGACAGCAAGAGACCCAGTACTTC. Protein: CASSLYAGQQETQYF. The V call is TRBV5-1, the J call TRBJ2-5, with D tentatively TRBD1 (7 bases). There are 15 residues in the CDR3. Germline V gene lookup returns CDR1 SGHRS and CDR2 YFSETQ. The ends were cut back, 1 base at V and 2 bases at J, with 12 bases in the middle.

This chain uses TRBV7-2 with TRBJ1-1; the D is unclear. Looked up from germline, CDR1 is SGHTA and CDR2 is FQGNSA. The CDR3 extends over 12 amino acids. Trimming took off 5 bases at V and 4 bases at J, with 8 bases between the two ends. The CDR3 loop is CASSLGLTEAFF. Here the CDR3 DNA reads TGTGCCAGCAGCCTAGGGCTCACTGAAGCTTTCTTT.

The rearrangement links TRBV7-9 to TRBJ1-3; 9 bases line up with TRBD1. The germline CDR1 and CDR2 sequences are SEHNR and FQNEAQ (reference sequence). This CDR3 is built from 15 residues. J gave up 4 bases and V 5 bases, and 6 bases lay outside the gene matches. The DNA for the CDR3 is TGTGCCAGCAGCGGGACAGGGAACTCAGGAAACACCATATATTTT. As protein: CASSGTGNSGNTIYF.